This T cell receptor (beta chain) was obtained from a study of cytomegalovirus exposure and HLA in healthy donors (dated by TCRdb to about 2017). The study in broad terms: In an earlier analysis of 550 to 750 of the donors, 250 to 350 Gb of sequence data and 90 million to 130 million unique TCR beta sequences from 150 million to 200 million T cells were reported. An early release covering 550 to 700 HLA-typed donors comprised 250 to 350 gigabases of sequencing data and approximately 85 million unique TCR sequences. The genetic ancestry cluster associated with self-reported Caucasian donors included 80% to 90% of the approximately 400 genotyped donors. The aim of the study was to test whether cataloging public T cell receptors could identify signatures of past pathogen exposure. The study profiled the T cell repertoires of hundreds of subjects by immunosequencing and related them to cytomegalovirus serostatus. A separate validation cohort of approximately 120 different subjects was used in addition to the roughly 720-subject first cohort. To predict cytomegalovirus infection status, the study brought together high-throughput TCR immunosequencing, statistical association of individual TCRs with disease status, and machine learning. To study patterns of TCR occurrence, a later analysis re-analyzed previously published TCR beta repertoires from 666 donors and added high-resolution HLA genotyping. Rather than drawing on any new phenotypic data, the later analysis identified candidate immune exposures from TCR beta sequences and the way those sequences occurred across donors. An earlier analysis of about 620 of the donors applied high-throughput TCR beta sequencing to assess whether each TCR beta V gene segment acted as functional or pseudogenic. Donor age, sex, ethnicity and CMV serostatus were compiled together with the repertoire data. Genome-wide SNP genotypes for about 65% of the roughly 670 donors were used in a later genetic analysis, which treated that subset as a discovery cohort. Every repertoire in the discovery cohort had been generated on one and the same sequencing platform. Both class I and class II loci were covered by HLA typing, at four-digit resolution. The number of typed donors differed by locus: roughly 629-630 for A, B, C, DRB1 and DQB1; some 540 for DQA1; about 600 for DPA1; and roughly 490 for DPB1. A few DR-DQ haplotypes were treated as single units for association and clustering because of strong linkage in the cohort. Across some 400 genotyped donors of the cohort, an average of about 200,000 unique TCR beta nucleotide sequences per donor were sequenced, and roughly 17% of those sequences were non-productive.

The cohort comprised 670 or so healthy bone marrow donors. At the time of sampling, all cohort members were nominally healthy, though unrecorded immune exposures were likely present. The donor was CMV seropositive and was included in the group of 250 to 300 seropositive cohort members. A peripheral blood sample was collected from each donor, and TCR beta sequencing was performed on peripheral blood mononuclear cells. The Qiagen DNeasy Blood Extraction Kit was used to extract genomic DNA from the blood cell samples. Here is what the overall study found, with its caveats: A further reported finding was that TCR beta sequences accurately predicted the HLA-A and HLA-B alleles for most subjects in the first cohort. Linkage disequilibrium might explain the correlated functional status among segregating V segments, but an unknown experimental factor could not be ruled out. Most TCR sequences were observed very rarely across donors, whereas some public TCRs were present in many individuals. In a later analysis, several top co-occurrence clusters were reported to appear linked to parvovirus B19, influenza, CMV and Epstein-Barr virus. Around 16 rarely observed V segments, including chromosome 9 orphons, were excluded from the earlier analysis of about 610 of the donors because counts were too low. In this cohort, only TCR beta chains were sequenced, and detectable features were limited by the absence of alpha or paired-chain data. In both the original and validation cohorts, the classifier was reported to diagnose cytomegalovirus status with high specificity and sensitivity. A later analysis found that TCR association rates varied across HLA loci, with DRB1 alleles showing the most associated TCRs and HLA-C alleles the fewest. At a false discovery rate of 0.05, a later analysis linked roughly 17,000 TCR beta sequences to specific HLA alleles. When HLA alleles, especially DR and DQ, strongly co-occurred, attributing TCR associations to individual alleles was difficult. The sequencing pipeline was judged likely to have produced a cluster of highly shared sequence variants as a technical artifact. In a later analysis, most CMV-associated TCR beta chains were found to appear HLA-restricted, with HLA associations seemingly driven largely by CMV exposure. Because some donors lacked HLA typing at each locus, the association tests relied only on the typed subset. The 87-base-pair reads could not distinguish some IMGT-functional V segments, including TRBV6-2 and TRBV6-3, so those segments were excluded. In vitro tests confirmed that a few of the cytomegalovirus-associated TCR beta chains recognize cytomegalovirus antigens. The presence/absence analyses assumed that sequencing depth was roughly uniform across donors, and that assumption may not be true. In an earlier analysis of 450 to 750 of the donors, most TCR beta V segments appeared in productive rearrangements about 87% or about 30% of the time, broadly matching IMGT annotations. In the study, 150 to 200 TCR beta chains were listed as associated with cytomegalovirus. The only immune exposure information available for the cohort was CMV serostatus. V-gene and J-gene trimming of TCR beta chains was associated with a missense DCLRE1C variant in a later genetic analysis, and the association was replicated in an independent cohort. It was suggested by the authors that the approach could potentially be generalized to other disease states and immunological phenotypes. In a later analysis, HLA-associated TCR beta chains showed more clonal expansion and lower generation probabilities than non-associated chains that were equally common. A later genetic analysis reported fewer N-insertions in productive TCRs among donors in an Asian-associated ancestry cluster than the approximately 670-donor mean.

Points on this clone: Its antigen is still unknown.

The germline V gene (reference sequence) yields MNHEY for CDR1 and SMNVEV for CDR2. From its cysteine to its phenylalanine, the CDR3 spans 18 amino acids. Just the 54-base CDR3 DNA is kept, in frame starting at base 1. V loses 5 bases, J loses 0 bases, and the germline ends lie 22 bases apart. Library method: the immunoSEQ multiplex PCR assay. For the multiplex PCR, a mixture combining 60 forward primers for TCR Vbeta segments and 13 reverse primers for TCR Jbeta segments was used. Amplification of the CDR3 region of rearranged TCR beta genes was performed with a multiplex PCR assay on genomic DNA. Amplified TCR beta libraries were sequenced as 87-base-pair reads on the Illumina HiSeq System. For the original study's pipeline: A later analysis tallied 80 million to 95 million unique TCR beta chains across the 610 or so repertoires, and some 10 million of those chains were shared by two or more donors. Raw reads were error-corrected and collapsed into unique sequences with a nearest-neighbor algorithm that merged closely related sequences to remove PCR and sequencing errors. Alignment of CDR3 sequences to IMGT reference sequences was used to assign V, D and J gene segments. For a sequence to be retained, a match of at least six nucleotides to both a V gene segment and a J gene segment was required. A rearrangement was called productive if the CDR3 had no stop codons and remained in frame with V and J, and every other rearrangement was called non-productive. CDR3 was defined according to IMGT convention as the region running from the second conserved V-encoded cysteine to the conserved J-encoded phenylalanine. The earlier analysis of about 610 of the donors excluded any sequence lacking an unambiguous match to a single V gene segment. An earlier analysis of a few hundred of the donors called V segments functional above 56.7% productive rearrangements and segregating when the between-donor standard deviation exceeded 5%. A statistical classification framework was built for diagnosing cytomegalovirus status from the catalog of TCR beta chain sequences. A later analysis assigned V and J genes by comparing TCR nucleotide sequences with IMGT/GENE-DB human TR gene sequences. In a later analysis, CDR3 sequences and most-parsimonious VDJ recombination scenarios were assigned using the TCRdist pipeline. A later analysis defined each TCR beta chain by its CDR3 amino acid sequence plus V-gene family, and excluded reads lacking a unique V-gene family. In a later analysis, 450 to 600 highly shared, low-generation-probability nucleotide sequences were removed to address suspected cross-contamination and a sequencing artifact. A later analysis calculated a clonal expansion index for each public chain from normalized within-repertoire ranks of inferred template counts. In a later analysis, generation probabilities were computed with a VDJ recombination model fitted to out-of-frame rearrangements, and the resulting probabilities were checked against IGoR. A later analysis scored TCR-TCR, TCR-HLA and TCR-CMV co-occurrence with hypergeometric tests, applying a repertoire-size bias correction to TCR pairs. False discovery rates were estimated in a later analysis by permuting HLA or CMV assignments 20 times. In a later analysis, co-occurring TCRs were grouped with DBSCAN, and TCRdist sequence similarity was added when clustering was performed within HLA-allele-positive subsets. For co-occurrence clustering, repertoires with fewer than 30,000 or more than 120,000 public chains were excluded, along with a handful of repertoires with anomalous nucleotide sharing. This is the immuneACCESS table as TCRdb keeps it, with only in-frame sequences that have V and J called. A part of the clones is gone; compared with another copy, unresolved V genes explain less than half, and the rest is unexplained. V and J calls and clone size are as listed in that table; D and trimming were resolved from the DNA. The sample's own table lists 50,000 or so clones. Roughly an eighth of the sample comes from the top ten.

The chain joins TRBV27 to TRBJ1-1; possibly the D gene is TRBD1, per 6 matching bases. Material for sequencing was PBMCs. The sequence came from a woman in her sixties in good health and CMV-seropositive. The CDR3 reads CASSPKQGAGAMNTEAFF. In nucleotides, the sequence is TGTGCCAGCAGTCCAAAACAGGGAGCGGGGGCCATGAACACTGAAGCTTTCTTT.